The rows below give T cell receptor beta chains drawn from one sample of a study of breast tumors, draining lymph nodes, adjacent tissues. TCRdb re-called the multiplex PCR reads with MiXCR, one entry per CDR3 protein. The sample carries tens of thousands of distinct CDR3 sequences, about 21% recorded once. Sequenced material: axillary lymph node tissue. The receptors originated from a female donor with breast cancer. Some clones in this sample may be carry-over from other donors' samples. Each CDR3 is given with its conserved first and last residue. The order of the fields is CDR3 length, V gene, D gene, clone size, J gene, CDR3 DNA, CDR3 protein. The D gene is left open where the match is weak. Size tells how often a clone was seen (once, few, many) or the class of an expanded clone, and some rows leave it out.

length: 11
V: TRBV24-1
D: .
size: many
J: TRBJ1-4
DNA: TGTGCCACCAGTGAGAGGGGAAAACTGTTTTTT
CDR3: CATSERGKLFF

length: 13
V: TRBV2
D: TRBD1
size: many
J: TRBJ2-1
DNA: TGTGCCAGCAGTGGACAGGGCCACAATGAGCAGTTCTTC
CDR3: CASSGQGHNEQFF

length: 14
V: TRBV20-1
D: TRBD2
size: many
J: TRBJ2-1
DNA: TGCAGTGCTAGACCGGGACTACAAATTAATGAGCAGTTCTTC
CDR3: CSARPGLQINEQFF

length: 15
V: TRBV5-1
D: TRBD1
size: many
J: TRBJ1-2
DNA: TGCGCCAGCAGCTGGGGGACAGGGACCCTCTATGGCTACACCTTC
CDR3: CASSWGTGTLYGYTF

length: 14
V: TRBV28
D: .
size: .
J: TRBJ2-7
DNA: TGTGCCAGCAGTTTAACCACGAAACCTTACGAGCAGTACTTC
CDR3: CASSLTTKPYEQYF

length: 14
V: TRBV20-1
D: TRBD2
size: many
J: TRBJ2-1
DNA: TGCAGTGCTAGCGGGAGGGCCGGGGTAAATGAGCAGTTCTTC
CDR3: CSASGRAGVNEQFF

length: 14
V: TRBV11-3
D: .
size: .
J: TRBJ2-3
DNA: TGTGCCAGCAGCCCCGACAGCCTGACAGATACGCAGTATTTT
CDR3: CASSPDSLTDTQYF

length: 17
V: TRBV2
D: TRBD2
size: many
J: TRBJ2-7
DNA: TGTGCCAGCAGCGGTACTCCTCTAGCGGGAGCCTGGTACGAGCAGTACTTC
CDR3: CASSGTPLAGAWYEQYF

length: 17
V: TRBV5-1
D: TRBD2
size: many
J: TRBJ2-1
DNA: TGCGCCAGCAGCCCTGGACTAGCGGGCCTTTCCTACAATGAGCAGTTCTTC
CDR3: CASSPGLAGLSYNEQFF

length: 17
V: TRBV28
D: .
size: .
J: TRBJ1-2
DNA: TGTGCCAGCAGGAGGTTAGGGTACAGGGCTCCTAGGTATGGCTACACCTTC
CDR3: CASRRLGYRAPRYGYTF

length: 12
V: TRBV7-2
D: .
size: many
J: TRBJ1-2
DNA: TGTGCCAGCAGCTTTGGATCCGGTGGCTACACCTTC
CDR3: CASSFGSGGYTF

length: 15
V: TRBV6-1
D: .
size: .
J: TRBJ2-5
DNA: TGTGCCAGCAGTGGGGGTCGGGCCCCCATGGAGACCCAGTACTTC
CDR3: CASSGGRAPMETQYF

length: 15
V: TRBV20-1
D: TRBD1
size: many
J: TRBJ2-5
DNA: TGCAGTGCTAGAGTTCCGGGACAGGGTCAAGAGACCCAGTACTTC
CDR3: CSARVPGQGQETQYF

length: 14
V: TRBV6-1
D: .
size: many
J: TRBJ1-2
DNA: TGTGCCAGCAGTGAAATGGCGTCGGCTTATGGCTACACCTTC
CDR3: CASSEMASAYGYTF

length: 14
V: TRBV18
D: .
size: .
J: TRBJ1-3
DNA: TGTGCCAGCTCACCATCAGGGACTGGAAACACCATATATTTT
CDR3: CASSPSGTGNTIYF

length: 17
V: TRBV18
D: .
size: .
J: TRBJ1-3
DNA: TGTGCCAGCTCACCCGCTCCGGGAACCATCTCTGGAAACACCATATATTTT
CDR3: CASSPAPGTISGNTIYF

length: 12
V: TRBV20-1
D: .
size: many
J: TRBJ2-3
DNA: TGCAGTACTAGAGGCCAAGAGACAGAGAGGTATTTT
CDR3: CSTRGQETERYF

length: 16
V: TRBV6-5
D: .
size: many
J: TRBJ1-6
DNA: TGTGCCAGCAGTTACGCACACAGGGCCGGAGGATCACCCCTCCACTTT
CDR3: CASSYAHRAGGSPLHF

length: 16
V: TRBV3-1
D: TRBD2
size: many
J: TRBJ2-3
DNA: TGTGCCAGCAGCGTCCAACTAGCGCTTAGCACAGATACGCAGTATTTT
CDR3: CASSVQLALSTDTQYF

length: 16
V: TRBV4-2
D: .
size: .
J: TRBJ1-1
DNA: TGTGCCAGCAGCCCTGAGAGTCGGACAACGAACACTGAAGCTTTCTTT
CDR3: CASSPESRTTNTEAFF

length: 14
V: TRBV30
D: TRBD1
size: many
J: TRBJ1-6
DNA: TGTGCCTGGAGGGGGACAGGCGGGTACTCACCCCTCCACTTT
CDR3: CAWRGTGGYSPLHF

length: 13
V: TRBV7-2
D: .
size: many
J: TRBJ2-5
DNA: TGTGCCAGCAGCTTATTCGACGGAGAGACCCAGTACTTC
CDR3: CASSLFDGETQYF

length: 17
V: TRBV5-6
D: TRBD1
size: many
J: TRBJ2-5
DNA: TGTGCCAGCAGCTGGACCCGGGGACAGGGGAGGGGGGAGACCCAGTACTTC
CDR3: CASSWTRGQGRGETQYF

length: 13
V: TRBV20-1
D: .
size: many
J: TRBJ2-1
DNA: TGCAGTGCTAGTCGGAGCTCCTACAATGAGCAGTTCTTC
CDR3: CSASRSSYNEQFF

length: 15
V: TRBV18
D: TRBD1
size: few
J: TRBJ2-5
DNA: TGTGCCAGCTCACCGGGACAGGGGGCTTTTGAGACCCAGTACTTC
CDR3: CASSPGQGAFETQYF

length: 15
V: TRBV30
D: TRBD2
size: .
J: TRBJ2-1
DNA: TGTGCCTGGAGTGTTCGCGGGAGTGACTACAATGAGCAGTTCTTC
CDR3: CAWSVRGSDYNEQFF

length: 14
V: TRBV19
D: .
size: many
J: TRBJ2-5
DNA: TGTGCCAGTAGTATAGCGGCAGGGAAAGGGACCCAGTACTTC
CDR3: CASSIAAGKGTQYF

length: 14
V: TRBV10-1
D: .
size: many
J: TRBJ2-3
DNA: TGCGCCAGCAGGTACAGGAGTAGCACAGATACGCAGTATTTT
CDR3: CASRYRSSTDTQYF

length: 13
V: TRBV18
D: .
size: once
J: TRBJ2-3
DNA: TGTGCCAGCTCCCTAGGGGCGGGAGATACGCAGTATTTT
CDR3: CASSLGAGDTQYF

length: 14
V: TRBV29-1
D: .
size: many
J: TRBJ1-3
DNA: TGCAGCGTTACCTACGGCCTCTCTGGAAACACCATATATTTT
CDR3: CSVTYGLSGNTIYF

length: 13
V: TRBV2
D: .
size: many
J: TRBJ1-2
DNA: TGTGCCAGCAGTGTAAAGCGTAACTATGGCTACACCTTC
CDR3: CASSVKRNYGYTF

length: 13
V: TRBV30
D: .
size: many
J: TRBJ1-2
DNA: TGTGCCTGGAGTGAGGGAAGGGGGACCGGGAACACCTTC
CDR3: CAWSEGRGTGNTF

length: 13
V: TRBV30
D: TRBD1
size: few
J: TRBJ2-7
DNA: TGTGCCTGGGGTCCCGGGACAGGGAGAGAGCAGTACTTC
CDR3: CAWGPGTGREQYF

length: 14
V: TRBV5-1
D: .
size: .
J: TRBJ1-1
DNA: TGTGCCAGCAGCCCCCCCCGGGCGAACGCTGAAGCTTTCTTT
CDR3: CASSPPRANAEAFF

length: 14
V: TRBV19
D: .
size: .
J: TRBJ2-7
DNA: TGTGCCAGTAGTATGTATGCGGGTTTATACGAGCAGTACTTC
CDR3: CASSMYAGLYEQYF

length: 12
V: TRBV11-2
D: .
size: many
J: TRBJ2-3
DNA: TGTGCCAGCAGCCGAGTCCCAGATACGCAGTATTTT
CDR3: CASSRVPDTQYF

length: 12
V: TRBV12-3/TRBV12-4
D: .
size: many
J: TRBJ1-3
DNA: TGTGCCAGCAGTTTATGGGGAAACACCATATATTTT
CDR3: CASSLWGNTIYF

length: 14
V: TRBV5-4
D: .
size: many
J: TRBJ2-2
DNA: TGTGCCAGCAGCTTGGGAACGGGGCGCGGGGAGCTGTTTTTT
CDR3: CASSLGTGRGELFF

length: 19
V: TRBV24-1
D: TRBD2
size: many
J: TRBJ2-3
DNA: TGTGCCACCAGTGATGGGCTAGCGGGAATCGATTCTAGCACAGATACGCAGTATTTT
CDR3: CATSDGLAGIDSSTDTQYF

length: 14
V: TRBV5-4
D: .
size: many
J: TRBJ2-7
DNA: TGTGCCAGCAGCTTGAGGCTGGGGTCCTACGAGCAGTACTTC
CDR3: CASSLRLGSYEQYF